Listed below are T cell receptor beta chains from one sample, sequenced in a study of T-cell reconstitution after alpha-beta-depleted transplantation in children. One entry per CDR3 protein, called by TCRdb with MiXCR from the PCR reads. The sample comprises about 260,000 distinct CDR3 sequences, around 10% of which are singletons, and about a quarter rests with the top ten. The sequenced sample was peripheral blood, obtained 180 days after TCRalphabeta/CD19-depleted stem cell transplant. Receptor source: a male patient aged 2 to 10 who had a stem cell transplant for chronic granulomatous disease, so the T cells may come from the graft donor. CDR3s include the opening cysteine and the closing phenylalanine or tryptophan. The D gene is left open where the match is weak. A clone size is listed for some rows: how often the clone was seen (once, few, many), or a class if it is expanded.

TRBV5-1	TRBJ2-2	16	many	TRBD2	CASSLFGLADTGELFF	TGCGCCAGCAGCTTATTCGGACTAGCTGACACCGGGGAGCTGTTTTTT
TRBV5-1	TRBJ2-1	15	many	NA	CASSLVGKQLNEQFF	TGCGCCAGCAGCTTGGTTGGGAAACAGTTGAATGAGCAGTTCTTC
TRBV19	TRBJ1-5	13	many	NA	CASSIQGAQPQHF	TGTGCCAGTAGTATCCAGGGTGCTCAGCCCCAGCATTTT
TRBV10-3	TRBJ2-3	13	many	NA	CAIRGGRTDTQYF	TGTGCCATCAGGGGCGGGCGCACAGATACGCAGTATTTT
TRBV10-2	TRBJ2-1	17	many	TRBD2	CASRPIGLAGGYNEQFF	TGCGCCAGCAGACCCATCGGACTAGCGGGGGGCTACAATGAGCAGTTCTTC
TRBV5-1	TRBJ2-3	14	many	NA	CASSLGVGSDTQYF	TGCGCCAGCAGCTTGGGGGTTGGCTCAGATACGCAGTATTTT
TRBV19	TRBJ1-6	14	many	NA	CASGRTSNNSPLHF	TGTGCCAGTGGACGGACGAGCAATAATTCACCCCTCCACTTT
TRBV2	TRBJ2-2	14	NA	TRBD2	CASRLADGGGELFF	TGTGCCAGCAGACTAGCGGACGGAGGGGGGGAGCTGTTTTTT
TRBV5-1	TRBJ2-1	14	many	TRBD2	CASNGGGVDNEQFF	TGCGCCAGCAATGGGGGGGGAGTTGACAATGAGCAGTTCTTC
TRBV5-1	TRBJ2-7	14	many	TRBD2	CASSLVSGIYEQYF	TGCGCCAGCAGCTTGGTTAGCGGGATTTACGAGCAGTACTTC
TRBV12-3/TRBV12-4	TRBJ2-5	13	medium-sized	NA	CASSPCGQETQYF	TGTGCCAGCAGTCCTTGCGGCCAAGAGACCCAGTACTTC
TRBV5-1	TRBJ2-5	14	many	NA	CASSPTGLQETQYF	TGCGCCAGCAGCCCAACAGGGCTCCAAGAGACCCAGTACTTC
TRBV12-3/TRBV12-4	TRBJ1-1	11	many	NA	CASSFNTEAFF	TGTGCCAGCAGTTTTAACACTGAAGCTTTCTTT
TRBV5-1	TRBJ1-6	15	many	NA	CASSPETEYNSPLHF	TGCGCCAGCTCACCCGAGACAGAGTATAATTCACCCCTCCACTTT
TRBV23-1	TRBJ2-7	15	NA	TRBD2	CASSQSRIAGDEQYF	TGCGCCAGCAGTCAATCGCGAATAGCGGGAGACGAGCAGTACTTC
TRBV12-2	TRBJ2-1	13	few	NA	CASRLVGANEQFF	TGTGCAAGTCGCTTAGTAGGGGCGAATGAGCAGTTCTTC
TRBV12-3/TRBV12-4	TRBJ2-4	16	many	NA	CASSLRGGEAKNIQYF	TGTGCCAGCAGTTTAAGGGGTGGGGAAGCCAAAAACATTCAGTACTTC
TRBV12-3/TRBV12-4	TRBJ1-5	13	many	NA	CASSLASHQPQHF	TGTGCCAGCAGTTTAGCCAGCCATCAGCCCCAGCATTTT
TRBV7-8	TRBJ2-7	17	many	TRBD2	CASSLEPGLAFRYEQYF	TGTGCCAGCAGCTTAGAACCGGGACTAGCATTCCGGTACGAGCAGTACTTC
TRBV12-3/TRBV12-4	TRBJ1-1	13	many	NA	CASSFFENTEAFF	TGTGCCAGCAGTTTCTTTGAGAACACTGAAGCTTTCTTT
TRBV29-1	TRBJ2-3	14	many	NA	CSVSQTPPTDTQYF	TGCAGCGTTTCTCAGACACCGCCCACAGATACGCAGTATTTT
TRBV5-4	TRBJ2-3	17	NA	TRBD2	CASSRARASGVTDTQYF	TGTGCCAGCAGCCGGGCGCGGGCTAGCGGGGTCACAGATACGCAGTATTTT
TRBV29-1	TRBJ1-5	12	NA	NA	CSVATANQPQHF	TGCAGCGTTGCCACCGCCAATCAGCCCCAGCATTTT
TRBV7-9	TRBJ2-7	16	NA	NA	CASSLALALPSYEQYF	TGTGCCAGCAGCTTAGCTTTGGCACTCCCTTCCTACGAGCAGTACTTC
TRBV19	TRBJ1-1	15	few	NA	CASSIERGTNTEAFF	TGTGCCAGTAGTATAGAGAGGGGGACGAACACTGAAGCTTTCTTT
TRBV24-1	TRBJ2-5	14	many	NA	CATSDTTDQETQYF	TGTGCCACCAGTGATACGACTGACCAAGAGACCCAGTACTTC